The source of this T cell receptor beta chain is a study of blood T cell repertoires in COVID-19. Study background: Spain, Italy and the United States supplied samples that represented acute and convalescent COVID-19. T cells, B-cell-depleted T cells, or PBMCs supplied cDNA or gDNA.

This clone was seen only a few times. Germline trimming cut 9 bases from V and 1 base from J; bases unmatched to any gene: 2. There are 13 residues in the CDR3. CDR1 KGHDR and CDR2 SFDVKD come from the germline V gene. In the authors' workflow: Amplification of reference gene primers was used by the study to estimate nucleated cell counts. Sequencing used immunoSEQ multiplex PCR; TCRdb keeps in-frame clones, though not all of them. V, J and clone size are taken as reported in that table, and D and trimming were inferred from the DNA itself. The sample has 100,000 to 150,000 clones, around 86% seen once.

The clonotype originates from a man in his fifties or sixties with acute or convalescent COVID-19. Sequenced sample: peripheral blood. The rearrangement joins TRBV24-1 to TRBJ2-7; 10 positions agree with TRBD1. The CDR3 is CATGTGVSYEQYF. The CDR3 DNA reads TGTGCCACCGGGACAGGGGTTTCCTACGAGCAGTACTTC.